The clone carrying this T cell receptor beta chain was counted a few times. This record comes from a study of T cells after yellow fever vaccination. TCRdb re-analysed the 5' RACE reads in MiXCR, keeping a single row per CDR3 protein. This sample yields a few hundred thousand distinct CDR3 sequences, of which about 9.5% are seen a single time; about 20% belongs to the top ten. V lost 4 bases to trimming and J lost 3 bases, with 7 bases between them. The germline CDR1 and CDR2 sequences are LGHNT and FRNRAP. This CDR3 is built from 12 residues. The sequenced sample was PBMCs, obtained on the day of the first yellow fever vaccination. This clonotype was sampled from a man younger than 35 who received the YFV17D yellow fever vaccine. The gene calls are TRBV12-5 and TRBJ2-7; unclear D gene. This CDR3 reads CASGSTSYEQYF. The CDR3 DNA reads TGTGCTAGTGGTTCGACCAGCTACGAGCAGTACTTC.